A single count supports the clone carrying this T cell receptor beta chain. Template material for TCR beta VDJ and CDR3 profiling consisted of genomic DNA. TCRdb passed the reads through MiXCR, listing each CDR3 protein once. The sample lists approximately 130,000 distinct CDR3 sequences, under 60% occurring once. The data derive from a study of CD8+CD57+ T cells in acquired aplastic anemia. There are 14 residues in the CDR3. Germline assignment: CDR1 SGHRS and CDR2 YFSETQ. The V gene lost 0 bases and the J gene lost 0 bases, with 6 bases spanning the gap. Sequencing involved patients with CD8+CD57+ cell expansion previously shown by flow cytometry.

This chain uses TRBV5-1 with TRBJ1-2, with unresolved D. Sequencing input: sorted CD4+, CD8+, or CD8+CD57+ T cells (not recorded which) from PBMCs. This clonotype originated in a human donor with aplastic anemia. The CDR3 nucleotides read TGCGCCAGCAGCTTGGGGGTAGCTAACTATGGCTACACCTTC. The encoded protein is CASSLGVANYGYTF.